This passage covers 25 T cell receptor beta chains from one sample sequenced in a study of CD4 T cells in relation to SARS-CoV-2 and coronaviruses. Produced via immunoSEQ multiplex PCR; TCRdb's table is partial and in-frame only. Of approximately 38,000 clones in the sample, around nine tenths were seen once. Sequencing was done on a sample of memory CD4+ T cells from PBMCs. These receptors all stem from an adult with COVID-19.

This chain connects TRBV3-1 (or the pseudogene TRBV3-2) to TRBJ2-5; possibly TRBD1 or TRBD2 for D (5 bases each). Germline V CDR1 and CDR2: LGHDT, YNNKEL (reference sequence). V dropped 1 base and J dropped 0 bases, with 9 bases sitting between them. The CDR3 totals 15 residues. The CDR3 nucleotides read TGTGCCAGCAGCCAAGTTTGGGGGAACCAAGAGACCCAGTACTTC. Translating gives CASSQVWGNQETQYF.

The genes are TRBV30 and TRBJ1-2, with D maybe TRBD1 (5 bases). The germline gives CDR1 GTSNPN, CDR2 SVGIG (reference sequence). Trimming removed 0 bases at V and 8 bases at J, with 13 bases between. This CDR3 has 13 amino acids. This CDR3 reads CAWSVPGEGGYTF. CDR3 nucleotides: TGTGCCTGGAGTGTACCCGGGGAGGGGGGCTACACCTTC.

V usage is TRBV10-3 and J usage is TRBJ1-1; 8 bases map to TRBD1. Trimming at V came to 6 bases and at J to 2 bases, leaving 8 bases not matched to a gene. Germline V gives CDR1 ENHRY, CDR2 SYGVKD. The CDR3 totals 15 residues. Written as DNA, the CDR3 is TGTGCCATCAGCCCCCAAGGACAGGGAAACACTGAAGCTTTCTTT. It translates to CAISPQGQGNTEAFF.

By share, this clone ranks as medium-sized. This chain joins TRBV19 and TRBJ1-4, with D unresolved. Germline values: CDR1 LNHDA, CDR2 SQIVND (reference sequence). The CDR3 length is 17 residues. Trimming cost V 3 bases and J 3 bases, with 17 bases left between them. The CDR3, as DNA: TGTGCCAGTAGTATGGCGAGGGTTCGTCTGGCTAATGAAAAACTGTTTTTT. Its translation: CASSMARVRLANEKLFF.

The chain joins TRBV6-1 to TRBJ2-1, with D possibly being TRBD1 or TRBD2 (5 bases each). The CDR3 runs to 17 residues. Germline loops: CDR1 MNHNS, CDR2 SASEGT. The germline V and J ends were trimmed by 3 bases and 5 bases, with 20 bases remaining between them. CDR3 sequence (DNA): TGTGCCAGCAGTGATGTCCTAGGAAAGGGGAGAGACAATGAGCAGTTCTTC. The encoded protein is CASSDVLGKGRDNEQFF.

This chain joins TRBV7-9 and TRBJ2-3; D might be TRBD1 or TRBD2, each matching 6 bases. The CDR3 covers 17 residues. V shed 2 bases and J shed 5 bases, with 20 bases lying between them. The germline V gene has CDR1 SEHNR and CDR2 FQNEAQ (reference sequence). The CDR3: CASSLLSGWGAKDTQYF. In DNA, the CDR3 is TGTGCCAGCAGCTTACTGTCGGGGTGGGGGGCTAAAGATACGCAGTATTTT.

V is TRBV7-2 and J is TRBJ2-7; TRBD1 aligns across 7 bases. J lost 7 bases, V lost 4 bases, and 13 bases had no gene match. This CDR3 contains 15 residues. Germline V CDR1 and CDR2: SGHTA, FQGNSA. CDR3 protein: CASSSQIGGFGEQYF. In DNA form, the CDR3 reads TGTGCCAGCAGCTCCCAGATAGGGGGCTTCGGGGAGCAGTACTTC.

The chain links TRBV30 to TRBJ2-5, with 8 bases matching TRBD2. V was pared by 4 bases and J by 4 bases, with 5 bases of the junction left unmatched. Germline values: CDR1 GTSNPN, CDR2 SVGIG (reference sequence). The CDR3 extends over 13 amino acids. The CDR3 region is CAWNPGGRETQYF. The CDR3 bases are TGTGCCTGGAACCCGGGGGGGCGAGAGACCCAGTACTTC.

The J gene is TRBJ1-5, the V gene TRBV6-5; D is ambiguous. CDR1 and CDR2 from the germline V gene are MNHEY and SVGAGI. Trimming left V 0 bases short and J 4 bases short, with 10 bases between. The CDR3 loop spans 15 amino acids. The CDR3 DNA reads TGTGCCAGCAGTTACTCGAGCCAAAAAAATCAGCCCCAGCATTTT. Translation gives CASSYSSQKNQPQHF.

V is TRBV3-1 (or the pseudogene TRBV3-2) and J is TRBJ2-1, with D tentatively TRBD1 (6 bases). Trimming took off 2 bases at V and 10 bases at J, with 15 bases between the two ends. Per germline, CDR1 LGHDT and CDR2 YNNKEL (reference sequence). CDR3 length equals 14 residues. CDR3 nucleotides: TGTGCCAGCAGCCAAAGGGGGACCCTCGGGGAGCAGTTCTTC. It codes for CASSQRGTLGEQFF.

This clone was observed a handful of times. V usage is TRBV3-1 (or the pseudogene TRBV3-2) and J usage is TRBJ1-5, with D unclear. From germline, CDR1 is LGHDT and CDR2 YNNKEL (reference sequence). There are 14 residues in the CDR3. V gave up 3 bases and J gave up 3 bases, with 9 bases separating them. CDR3 sequence: CASSQGWNNQPQHF. The CDR3, as DNA: TGTGCCAGCAGCCAGGGCTGGAACAATCAGCCCCAGCATTTT.

J is TRBJ2-1 and V is TRBV28; 8 nucleotides match TRBD1. Germline CDR1 MDHEN, CDR2 SYDVKM. V shed 7 bases and J 4 bases; nucleotides not matched to a gene: 9. The CDR3 totals 15 residues. The CDR3 region has the DNA TGTGCCAGCACCATCCCAGGGGGCTCGTACAATGAGCAGTTCTTC. Protein: CASTIPGGSYNEQFF.

The chain combines TRBV7-9 with TRBJ2-3, with a weak D call TRBD2 (7 bases). The CDR3 loop spans 15 amino acids. Germline V CDR1 and CDR2: SEHNR, FQNEAQ (reference sequence). V dropped 6 bases and J dropped 2 bases, with 15 bases sitting between them. The CDR3 DNA is TGTGCCAGCAGTCCAACGGGGGGCCCCACAGATACGCAGTATTTT. Encoded protein: CASSPTGGPTDTQYF.

The V call is TRBV10-3, the J call TRBJ1-1, with TRBD1 as a possible D gene (5 bases). The germline V and J ends were trimmed by 6 bases and 1 base, with 9 bases remaining between them. Germline V gives CDR1 ENHRY, CDR2 SYGVKD. This CDR3 is 13 amino acids long. The CDR3 bases are TGTGCCATCAGCAAACAGGAGAACACTGAAGCTTTCTTT. It specifies CAISKQENTEAFF.

The CDR3 is CASSQGRYYNSPLHF. Here the CDR3 DNA reads TGCGCCAGCAGTCAAGGGAGATACTATAATTCACCCCTCCACTTT. The rearrangement links TRBV23-1 to TRBJ1-6; D not certain. TRBV23-1 is an ORF for which the function is uncertain. V lost 2 bases and J 3 bases, leaving 8 bases between the germline ends. This CDR3 has 15 amino acids.

In this sample, this clone turned up once. CDR3 amino acids: CASSFAGGRTDTQYF. The CDR3 DNA reads TGCGCCAGCAGCTTTGCGGGGGGGCGCACAGATACGCAGTATTTT. V is TRBV5-1 and J is TRBJ2-3; 9 nucleotides line up with TRBD2. Germline values: CDR1 SGHRS, CDR2 YFSETQ. Trimming removed 2 bases from V and 1 base from J; junction bases left unmatched: 2. CDR3 length equals 15 residues.

The chain recombines TRBV7-9 with TRBJ2-1, with a possible D match to TRBD2 (5 bases). The CDR3 covers 16 residues. Germline CDR1 SEHNR, CDR2 FQNEAQ (reference sequence). V was pared by 5 bases and J by 5 bases, with 19 bases between. CDR3 residues: CASSPLVGSGNNEQFF. The CDR3 DNA sequence: TGTGCCAGCAGCCCTCTTGTGGGGAGTGGGAACAATGAGCAGTTCTTC.

V gene TRBV5-1 combines with J gene TRBJ1-1; 9 bases map to TRBD1. V shed 4 bases and J 4 bases; nucleotides not matched to a gene: 5. The CDR3 has 14 residues. Germline CDR1 is SGHRS and CDR2 is YFSETQ. The CDR3 region has the DNA TGCGCCAGCAGCGATACAGGGGGCACCACTGAAGCTTTCTTT. Translated: CASSDTGGTTEAFF.

The chain links TRBV6-1 to TRBJ2-2; possibly TRBD1 for D (6 bases). CDR1 is MNHNS and CDR2 is SASEGT in the germline V gene. The length of the CDR3 is 16 residues. Between the trimmed V and J ends, which lost 4 bases and 0 bases, there was a span of 12 bases. DNA for the CDR3: TGTGCCAGCAGTGTGACAGGTTTTTCGAACACCGGGGAGCTGTTTTTT. Translation gives CASSVTGFSNTGELFF.

This clone has more than one count but fewer than ten. The chain couples TRBV7-6 to TRBJ1-1, with D possibly TRBD1 on 6 matching bases. Germline CDR1 reads SGHVS; CDR2 reads FNYEAQ. This CDR3 has 16 residues. Trimming removed 1 base from V and 4 bases from J, with 16 bases in between. CDR3 residues: CASSLGIGGASTEAFF. In DNA form, the CDR3 reads TGTGCCAGCAGCTTAGGTATCGGGGGCGCTTCCACTGAAGCTTTCTTT. The full variable domain, rest sourced from reference TRBV7-6 and TRBJ1-1, is GAGVSQSPRYKVTKRGQDVALRCDPISGHVSLYWYRQALGQGPEFLTYFNYEAQQDKSGLPNDRFSAERPEGSISTLTIQRTEQRDSAMYRCASSLGIGGASTEAFFGQGTRLTVV.

The chain couples TRBV7-2 to TRBJ2-7, with 14 bases matching TRBD2. J gave up 3 bases and V 8 bases, and 6 bases lay outside the gene matches. Germline V lookup: CDR1 SGHTA, CDR2 FQGNSA. This CDR3 spans 15 amino acids. Written as DNA, the CDR3 is TGTGCCAGCGGACTAGCGGGGGGACCGCTCTACGAGCAGTACTTC. It specifies CASGLAGGPLYEQYF.

The chain uses TRBV3-1 (or the pseudogene TRBV3-2) and TRBJ2-7; the D call may be TRBD1 or TRBD2 (5 bases each). Looked up from germline, CDR1 is LGHDT and CDR2 is YNNKEL (reference sequence). Trimming removed 1 base from V and 4 bases from J, with 11 bases in between. The CDR3 totals 14 residues. CDR3 coding DNA: TGTGCCAGCAGCCAAGTCCGGGGCCGGTACGAGCAGTACTTC. Protein product: CASSQVRGRYEQYF.

The CDR3 DNA reads as TGTGCCAGCAGCTTAGGGGGACCAAGCACAGATACGCAGTATTTT. Translating gives CASSLGGPSTDTQYF. The chain carries TRBV7-8 and TRBJ2-3; D tentatively reads TRBD1 or TRBD2 (5 bases each). The germline V gene has CDR1 SGHVS and CDR2 FQNEAQ. The CDR3 has 15 amino acids. V lost 1 base, J lost 0 bases, and 8 bases lay in between.

The V gene is TRBV10-1, the J gene TRBJ1-2; 7 bases map to TRBD1. Germline V gene sequence: CDR1 WNHNN, CDR2 SYGVQD (reference sequence). The CDR3 has 18 amino acids. V gave up 6 bases and J gave up 3 bases; unmatched junction bases: 19. The CDR3 DNA follows: TGCGCCAGCAGCCTAACCGTTCCGGACAGGCGGACTGACTATGGCTACACCTTC. Encoded protein: CASSLTVPDRRTDYGYTF.

The chain links TRBV3-1 (or the pseudogene TRBV3-2) to TRBJ1-2; 9 positions agree with TRBD1. There are 16 residues in the CDR3. V was pared by 2 bases and J by 5 bases, with 9 bases of the junction left unmatched. Germline CDR1 reads LGHDT; CDR2 reads YNNKEL (reference sequence). The chain's CDR3 is CASSQLRTGAGYGYTF. The CDR3, as DNA: TGTGCCAGCAGCCAACTACGGACAGGGGCGGGATATGGCTACACCTTC.